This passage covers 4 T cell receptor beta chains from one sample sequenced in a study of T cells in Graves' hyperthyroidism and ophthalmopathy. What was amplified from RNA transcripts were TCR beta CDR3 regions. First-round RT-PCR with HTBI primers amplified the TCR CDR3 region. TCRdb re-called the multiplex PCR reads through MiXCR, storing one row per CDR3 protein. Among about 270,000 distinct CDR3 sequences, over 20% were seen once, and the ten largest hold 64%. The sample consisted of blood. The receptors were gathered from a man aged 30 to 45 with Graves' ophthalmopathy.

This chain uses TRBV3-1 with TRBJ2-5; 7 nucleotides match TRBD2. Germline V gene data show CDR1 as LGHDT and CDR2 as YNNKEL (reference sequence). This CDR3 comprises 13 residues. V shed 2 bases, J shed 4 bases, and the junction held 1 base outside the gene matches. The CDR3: CASSQPGGETQYF. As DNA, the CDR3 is TGTGCCAGCAGCCAACCGGGGGGAGAGACCCAGTACTTC.

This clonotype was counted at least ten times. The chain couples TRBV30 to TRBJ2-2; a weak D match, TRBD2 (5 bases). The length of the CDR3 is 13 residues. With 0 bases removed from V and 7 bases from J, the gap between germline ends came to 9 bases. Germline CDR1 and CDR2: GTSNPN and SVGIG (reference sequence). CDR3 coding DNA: TGTGCCTGGAGTGTACGGGATAGCGGGGAGCTGTTTTTT. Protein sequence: CAWSVRDSGELFF.

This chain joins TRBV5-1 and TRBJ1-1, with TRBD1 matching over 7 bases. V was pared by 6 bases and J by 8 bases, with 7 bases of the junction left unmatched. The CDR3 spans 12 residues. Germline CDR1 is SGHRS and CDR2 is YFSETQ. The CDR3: CASTRDSPEAFF. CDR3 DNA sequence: TGCGCCAGCACCAGGGACAGCCCAGAAGCTTTCTTT.

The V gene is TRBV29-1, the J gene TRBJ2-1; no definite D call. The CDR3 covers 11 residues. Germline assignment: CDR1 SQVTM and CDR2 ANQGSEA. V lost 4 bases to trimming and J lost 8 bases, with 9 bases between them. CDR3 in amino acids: CSVGVSDEQFF. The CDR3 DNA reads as TGCAGCGTTGGGGTCTCCGATGAGCAGTTCTTC.